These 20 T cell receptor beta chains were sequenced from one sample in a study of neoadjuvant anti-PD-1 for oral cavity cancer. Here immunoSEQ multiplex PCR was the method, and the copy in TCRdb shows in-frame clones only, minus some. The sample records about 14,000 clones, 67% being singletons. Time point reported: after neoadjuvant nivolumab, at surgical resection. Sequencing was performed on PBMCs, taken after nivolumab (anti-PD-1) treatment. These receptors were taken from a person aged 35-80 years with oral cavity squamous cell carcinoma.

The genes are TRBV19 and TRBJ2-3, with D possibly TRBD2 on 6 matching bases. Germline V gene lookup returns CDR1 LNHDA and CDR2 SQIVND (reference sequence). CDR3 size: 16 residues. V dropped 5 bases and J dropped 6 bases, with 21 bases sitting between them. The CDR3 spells CASSAGGNLKVDTQYF. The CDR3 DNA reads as TGTGCCAGTAGTGCCGGGGGAAACCTTAAAGTGGATACGCAGTATTTT.

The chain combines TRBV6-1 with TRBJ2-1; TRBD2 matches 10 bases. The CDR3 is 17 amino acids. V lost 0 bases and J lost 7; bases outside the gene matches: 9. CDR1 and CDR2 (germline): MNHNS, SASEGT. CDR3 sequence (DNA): TGTGCCAGCAGTGAAGCGCTAGGGGCTAGCGGGAGAAATGAGCAGTTCTTC. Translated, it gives CASSEALGASGRNEQFF.

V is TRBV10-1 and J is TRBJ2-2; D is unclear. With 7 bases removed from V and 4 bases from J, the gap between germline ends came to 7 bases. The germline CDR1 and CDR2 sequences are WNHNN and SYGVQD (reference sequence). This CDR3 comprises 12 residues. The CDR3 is CASKGSTGELFF. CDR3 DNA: TGCGCCAGCAAAGGAAGCACCGGGGAGCTGTTTTTT.

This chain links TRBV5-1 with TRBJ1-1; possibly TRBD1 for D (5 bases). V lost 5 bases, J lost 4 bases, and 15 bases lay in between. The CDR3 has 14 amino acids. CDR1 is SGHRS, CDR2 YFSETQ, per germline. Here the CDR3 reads CASSFGPGATEAFF. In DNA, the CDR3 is TGCGCCAGCAGTTTTGGACCTGGGGCCACTGAAGCTTTCTTT.

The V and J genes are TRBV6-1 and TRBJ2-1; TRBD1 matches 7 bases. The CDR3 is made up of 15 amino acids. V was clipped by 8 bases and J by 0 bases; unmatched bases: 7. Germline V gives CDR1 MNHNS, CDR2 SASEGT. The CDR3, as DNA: TGTGCCAGCTCCGCGACAGGGATCTCCTACAATGAGCAGTTCTTC. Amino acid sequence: CASSATGISYNEQFF.

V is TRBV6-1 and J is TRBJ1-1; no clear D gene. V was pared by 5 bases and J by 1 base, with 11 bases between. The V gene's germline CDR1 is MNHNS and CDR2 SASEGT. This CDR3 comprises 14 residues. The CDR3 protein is CASSLRIQNTEAFF. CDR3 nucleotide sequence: TGTGCCAGCAGTCTACGTATCCAGAACACTGAAGCTTTCTTT.

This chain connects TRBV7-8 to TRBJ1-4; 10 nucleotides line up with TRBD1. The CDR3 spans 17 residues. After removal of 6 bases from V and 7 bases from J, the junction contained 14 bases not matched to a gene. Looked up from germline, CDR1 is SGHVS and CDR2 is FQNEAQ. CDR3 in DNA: TGTGCCAGCAGTTCGCTCCGGGACAGGGGAGGCGGTGAAAAACTGTTTTTT. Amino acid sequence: CASSSLRDRGGGEKLFF.

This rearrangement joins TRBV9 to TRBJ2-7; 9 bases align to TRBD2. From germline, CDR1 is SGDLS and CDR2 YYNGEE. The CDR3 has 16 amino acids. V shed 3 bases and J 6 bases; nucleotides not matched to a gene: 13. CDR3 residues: CASSALPSGTTFEQYF. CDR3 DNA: TGTGCCAGCAGCGCCCTCCCTAGCGGGACTACCTTCGAGCAGTACTTC.

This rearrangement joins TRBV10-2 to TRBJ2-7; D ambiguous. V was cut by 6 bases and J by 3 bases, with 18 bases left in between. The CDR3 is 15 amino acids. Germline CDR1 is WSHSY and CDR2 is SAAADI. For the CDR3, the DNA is TGCGCCAGCAGACCGGACGTGAACATTGGCTACGAGCAGTACTTC. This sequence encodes CASRPDVNIGYEQYF.

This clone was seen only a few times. The CDR3 nucleotides read TGTGCCAGCAGCTTAATGGGGACTACCTACAATGAGCAGTTCTTC. Its protein product is CASSLMGTTYNEQFF. V is TRBV7-3 and J is TRBJ2-1, with 7 positions matching TRBD2. Germline CDR1 and CDR2: SGHTA and FQGTGA. The CDR3 runs to 15 residues. The V and J ends lost 1 base and 2 bases, in that order; junction bases with no gene match: 2. The complete variable domain, with remaining parts taken from reference TRBV7-3 and TRBJ2-1, reads GAGVSQTPSNKVTEKGKYVELRCDPISGHTALYWYRQSLGQGPEFLIYFQGTGAADDSGLPNDRFFAVRPEGSVSTLKIQRTERGDSAVYLCASSLMGTTYNEQFFGPGTRLTVL.

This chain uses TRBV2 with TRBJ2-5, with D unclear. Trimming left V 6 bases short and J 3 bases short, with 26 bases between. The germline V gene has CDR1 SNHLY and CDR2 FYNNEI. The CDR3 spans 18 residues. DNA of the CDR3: TGTGCCAGCAGCCACCTCGCCACGGCTTTTCAACCAGAAGAGACCCAGTACTTC. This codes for CASSHLATAFQPEETQYF.

CDR3 sequence reads: CASSRTEAFF. CDR3 DNA sequence: TGTGCCAGCAGTCGGACTGAAGCTTTCTTT. V is TRBV28 and J is TRBJ1-1, with unresolved D. The CDR3 spans 10 residues. V was clipped by 5 bases and J by 5 bases, with 3 bases between them. In germline, CDR1 is MDHEN, CDR2 SYDVKM.

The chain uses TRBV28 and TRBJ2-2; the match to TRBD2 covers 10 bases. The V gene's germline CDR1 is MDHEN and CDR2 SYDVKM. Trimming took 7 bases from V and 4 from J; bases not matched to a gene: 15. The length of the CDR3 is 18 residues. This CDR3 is CASIGQVNSGRVTGELFF. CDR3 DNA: TGTGCCAGCATAGGGCAGGTTAACAGCGGGAGGGTCACCGGGGAGCTGTTTTTT.

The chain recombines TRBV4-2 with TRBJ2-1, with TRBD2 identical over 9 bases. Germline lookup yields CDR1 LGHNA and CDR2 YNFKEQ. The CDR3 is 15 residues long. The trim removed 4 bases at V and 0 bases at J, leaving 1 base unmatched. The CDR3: CASSRGLASYNEQFF. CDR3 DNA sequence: TGTGCCAGCAGCCGGGGACTAGCCTCCTACAATGAGCAGTTCTTC.

CDR3 DNA sequence: TGCGCCAGCAGCCAAACTAGCGGCGGGCGCGGGGAGCTGTTTTTT. This gives the protein CASSQTSGGRGELFF. V gene TRBV5-1 combines with J gene TRBJ2-2; 8 positions agree with TRBD2. V was clipped by 4 bases and J by 7 bases; unmatched bases: 9. Germline V CDR1 and CDR2: SGHRS, YFSETQ. The CDR3 is made up of 15 amino acids.

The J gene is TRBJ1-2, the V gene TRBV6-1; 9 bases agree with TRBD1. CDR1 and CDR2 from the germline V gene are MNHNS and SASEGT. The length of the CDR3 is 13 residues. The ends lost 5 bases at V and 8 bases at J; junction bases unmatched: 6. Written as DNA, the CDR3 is TGTGCCAGCAGTTTGGACAGGGGACAGGGCTACACCTTC. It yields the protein CASSLDRGQGYTF.

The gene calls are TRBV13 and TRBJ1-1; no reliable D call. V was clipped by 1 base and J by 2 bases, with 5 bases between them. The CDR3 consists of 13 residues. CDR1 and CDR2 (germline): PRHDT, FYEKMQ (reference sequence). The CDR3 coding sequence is TGTGCCAGCAGCTTAGCTGGTAACACTGAAGCTTTCTTT. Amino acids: CASSLAGNTEAFF.

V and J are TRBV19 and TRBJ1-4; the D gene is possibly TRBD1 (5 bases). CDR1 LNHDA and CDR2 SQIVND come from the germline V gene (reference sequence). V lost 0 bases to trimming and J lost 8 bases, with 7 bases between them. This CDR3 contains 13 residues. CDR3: CASSIDRDEKLFF. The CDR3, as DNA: TGTGCCAGTAGTATAGATCGGGACGAAAAACTGTTTTTT.

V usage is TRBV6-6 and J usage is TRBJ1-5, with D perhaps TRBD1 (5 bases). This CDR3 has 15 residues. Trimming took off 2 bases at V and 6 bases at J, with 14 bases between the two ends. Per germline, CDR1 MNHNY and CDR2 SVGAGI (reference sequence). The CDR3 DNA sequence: TGTGCCAGCAGTTACGGGGCCAGAGTAGGTCAGCCCCAGCATTTT. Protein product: CASSYGARVGQPQHF.

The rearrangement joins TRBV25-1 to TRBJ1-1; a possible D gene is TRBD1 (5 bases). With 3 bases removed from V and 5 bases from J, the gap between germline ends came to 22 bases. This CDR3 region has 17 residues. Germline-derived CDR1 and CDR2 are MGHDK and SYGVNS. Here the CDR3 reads CASSDSGSIRGGTEAFF. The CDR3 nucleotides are TGTGCCAGCAGTGATTCAGGGTCCATTCGCGGTGGAACTGAAGCTTTCTTT.